The clone carrying this T cell receptor beta chain was counted at least ten times. Per sample, a minimum of 6 million PBMCs were isolated. This record comes from a study of blood T cells in healthy people across ages. The second PCR ran 7 to 11 cycles with a sample-barcoded 5' primer and J-beta primers. Per sample, CDR3-containing paired-end reads numbered at least 2.5 million. Each CDR3 protein is one row after TCRdb ran MiXCR on the 5' RACE reads. The sample contains fewer than 1,200,000 distinct CDR3 sequences, less than 25% of which appear only once. A further study also used this sample, focusing on T cells of mothers and their children. As that report states: Primer M1S, used in the second PCR, introduced sample barcodes and 2-4 random nucleotides.

Sequencing was carried out using blood. This sequence was found in a girl aged 2 to 9 in good health.

The CDR3 here is CSVLNTEHYGYTF. In DNA, the CDR3 is TGCAGCGTCTTAAACACAGAGCACTATGGCTACACCTTC. The chain joins TRBV29-1 to TRBJ1-2; no clear D gene. Germline V gene data show CDR1 as SQVTM and CDR2 as ANQGSEA. With 6 bases removed from V and 3 bases from J, the gap between germline ends came to 14 bases. There are 13 residues in the CDR3.